This T cell receptor (beta chain) was obtained from a study of blood T cell repertoires in COVID-19. On the study more broadly: COVID-19 samples from acute and convalescent phases originated in the United States, Italy and Spain. T cells, B-cell-depleted T cells, or PBMCs supplied cDNA or gDNA.

Authors' data handling: Amplification of reference gene primers was used by the study to estimate nucleated cell counts. Using immunoSEQ multiplex PCR, the repertoire was profiled, and TCRdb retains in-frame clones only, with some absent. V and J calls plus clone size are reproduced from that table; the DNA served to infer D and trimming. The data hold 250,000 to 400,000 clones, with approximately 88% observed a single time. Seattle's enrolled individuals joined amid active infection and were then monitored longitudinally. Sequencing was performed on peripheral blood. The origin of this receptor is a woman aged 25 to 39 with COVID-19, enrolled during active disease.

Here the CDR3 reads CASSQGKGDEAFF. The DNA of the CDR3 is TGTGCCAGCAGCCAAGGAAAAGGGGATGAAGCTTTCTTT. This chain links TRBV11-3 with TRBJ1-1; possibly TRBD1 for D (5 bases). Trimming left V 5 bases short and J 7 bases short, with 14 bases between. CDR1 is SGHNT and CDR2 is YENEEA in the germline V gene. The CDR3 consists of 13 residues.